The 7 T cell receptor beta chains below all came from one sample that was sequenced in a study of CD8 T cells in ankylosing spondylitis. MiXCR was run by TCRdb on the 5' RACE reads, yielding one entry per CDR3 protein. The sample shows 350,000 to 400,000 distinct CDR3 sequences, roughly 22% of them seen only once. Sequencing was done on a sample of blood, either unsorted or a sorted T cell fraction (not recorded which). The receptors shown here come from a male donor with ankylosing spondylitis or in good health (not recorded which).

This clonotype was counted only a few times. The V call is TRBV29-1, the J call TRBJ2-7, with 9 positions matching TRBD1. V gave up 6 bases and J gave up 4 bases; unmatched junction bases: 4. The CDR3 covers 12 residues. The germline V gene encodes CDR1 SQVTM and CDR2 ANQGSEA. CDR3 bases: TGCAGCGTCTCCGGGACAGGGTACGAGCAGTACTTC. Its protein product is CSVSGTGYEQYF.

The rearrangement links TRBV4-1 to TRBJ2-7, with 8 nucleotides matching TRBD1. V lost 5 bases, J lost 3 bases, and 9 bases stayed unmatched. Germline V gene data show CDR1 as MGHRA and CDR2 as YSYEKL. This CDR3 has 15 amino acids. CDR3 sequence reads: CASSSRETGDYEQYF. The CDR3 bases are TGCGCCAGCAGCTCCCGTGAGACAGGGGACTACGAGCAGTACTTC.

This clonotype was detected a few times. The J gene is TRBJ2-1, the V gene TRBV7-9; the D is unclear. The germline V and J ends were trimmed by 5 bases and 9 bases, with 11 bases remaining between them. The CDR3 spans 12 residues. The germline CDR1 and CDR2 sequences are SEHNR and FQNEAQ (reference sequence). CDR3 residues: CASSPALSEQFF. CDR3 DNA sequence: TGTGCCAGCAGCCCCGCCTTGTCTGAGCAGTTCTTC.

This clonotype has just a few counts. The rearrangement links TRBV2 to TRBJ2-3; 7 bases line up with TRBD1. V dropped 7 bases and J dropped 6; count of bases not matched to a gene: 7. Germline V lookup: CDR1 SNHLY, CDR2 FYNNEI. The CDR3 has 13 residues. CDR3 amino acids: CASNTVQGDTQYF. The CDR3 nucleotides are TGTGCCAGCAACACGGTACAGGGGGATACGCAGTATTTT.

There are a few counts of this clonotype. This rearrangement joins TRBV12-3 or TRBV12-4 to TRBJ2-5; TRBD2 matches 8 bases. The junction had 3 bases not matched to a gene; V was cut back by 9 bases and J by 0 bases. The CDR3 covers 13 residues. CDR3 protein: CASASGYQETQYF. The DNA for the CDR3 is TGTGCCAGTGCTAGCGGGTACCAAGAGACCCAGTACTTC.

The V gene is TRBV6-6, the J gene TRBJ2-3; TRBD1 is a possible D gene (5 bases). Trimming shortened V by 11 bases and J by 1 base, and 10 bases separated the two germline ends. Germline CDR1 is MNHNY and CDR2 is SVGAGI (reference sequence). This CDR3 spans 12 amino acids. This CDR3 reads CALWGRTDTQYF. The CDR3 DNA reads TGTGCCCTTTGGGGCCGCACAGATACGCAGTATTTT.

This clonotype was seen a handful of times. This CDR3 reads CASSQRGSETQYF. The CDR3 DNA sequence: TGCGCCAGCAGCCAACGGGGATCAGAGACCCAGTACTTC. The V gene is TRBV4-1, the J gene TRBJ2-5, with D tentatively TRBD2 (5 bases). The CDR3 is 13 amino acids. The V end was cut by 2 bases, the J end by 4 bases, with 8 bases between. Germline V gene sequence: CDR1 MGHRA, CDR2 YSYEKL.